Following are 12 T cell receptor beta chains from one sample sequenced in a study of blood T cell repertoires in COVID-19. TCRdb's copy holds only in-frame clones and misses some; the assay was immunoSEQ multiplex PCR. The table has 200,000 to 250,000 clones, 70% to 90% seen once. The sample comprised PBMCs or T cells enriched from blood (not recorded which). Every receptor here comes from a man aged 40-55 years who had recovered from COVID-19.

The V gene is TRBV29-1, the J gene TRBJ2-3; no reliable D call. The CDR3 loop spans 11 amino acids. The germline V and J ends were trimmed by 4 bases and 4 bases, with 6 bases remaining between them. Looked up from germline, CDR1 is SQVTM and CDR2 is ANQGSEA. Here the CDR3 DNA reads TGCAGCGTTGCGCAGGCAGATACGCAGTATTTT. This gives the protein CSVAQADTQYF.

The CDR3 protein is CASTRTSASGEQFF. The CDR3 region has the DNA TGTGCCAGTACTCGGACTAGCGCCTCGGGTGAGCAGTTCTTC. This sequence joins TRBV19 and TRBJ2-1; 9 nucleotides align to TRBD2. This CDR3 contains 14 residues. The V gene end was trimmed by 7 bases and the J gene end by 9 bases; junction bases not matched to a gene: 10. Germline V gene data show CDR1 as LNHDA and CDR2 as SQIVND (reference sequence).

The chain recombines TRBV30 with TRBJ2-7; 16 bases match TRBD2. CDR1 GTSNPN and CDR2 SVGIG come from the germline V gene (reference sequence). The CDR3 is 15 residues long. With V trimmed by 8 bases and J by 0 bases, 4 bases remained unmatched. DNA of the CDR3: TGTGCCGGGGGACTAGCGGGAGGGACCTCCTACGAGCAGTACTTC. It translates to CAGGLAGGTSYEQYF.

This clone was seen just once. This chain connects TRBV27 to TRBJ1-1; TRBD1 matches 12 bases. Germline CDR1 and CDR2: MNHEY and SMNVEV (reference sequence). V dropped 7 bases and J dropped 4; count of bases not matched to a gene: 7. This CDR3 comprises 15 residues. The DNA of the CDR3 is TGTGCCAGCACCTTGGGGACAGGGGGCTTCACTGAAGCTTTCTTT. Translating it yields CASTLGTGGFTEAFF.

The genes are TRBV15 and TRBJ1-1; D possibly corresponds to TRBD1 (5 bases). This CDR3 has 13 amino acids. Per the germline V gene, CDR1 is LNHNV and CDR2 is YYDKDF (reference sequence). Deletions cut 8 bases from V and 5 bases from J, with 15 bases between. CDR3 region: CATGGIRETEAFF. For the CDR3, the DNA is TGTGCCACCGGCGGGATCAGGGAAACTGAAGCTTTCTTT.

This rearrangement joins TRBV5-1 to TRBJ2-3; D perhaps matches TRBD2 (5 bases). The CDR3 has 12 amino acids. Germline V gene data show CDR1 as SGHRS and CDR2 as YFSETQ. V shed 5 bases and J shed 6 bases, with 10 bases lying between them. Here the CDR3 reads CASSLRGDTQYF. As DNA, the CDR3 is TGCGCCAGCAGTCTCCGCGGGGATACGCAGTATTTT.

CDR3 residues: CASSYRGQTRGYTF. CDR3 in DNA: TGTGCCAGCAGTTACAGGGGCCAAACGAGGGGCTACACCTTC. V usage is TRBV6-2 or TRBV6-3 and J usage is TRBJ1-2, with D tentatively TRBD1 (5 bases). The V gene lost 2 bases and the J gene lost 8 bases, with 15 bases spanning the gap. Germline CDR1 is MNHEY and CDR2 is SVGEGT. The CDR3 runs 14 residues.

The chain uses TRBV5-5 and TRBJ2-1; D is perhaps TRBD2 (6 bases). From germline, CDR1 is SGHKS and CDR2 YYEKEE (reference sequence). V lost 2 bases and J lost 7, with 22 bases in between. The CDR3 covers 17 residues. CDR3 bases: TGTGCCAGCAGCTTCTCCGGGGGAGTCCGGTTCTTGAATGAGCAGTTCTTC. Translating gives CASSFSGGVRFLNEQFF.

This clone came up a few times. The chain joins TRBV9 to TRBJ1-3; a possible D gene is TRBD1 (6 bases). In germline, CDR1 is SGDLS, CDR2 YYNGEE. CDR3 length: 16 amino acids. V was shortened by 3 bases and J by 3 bases, with 16 bases between the two germline ends. CDR3 region: CASSAYTGNGGNTIYF. The CDR3 nucleotides read TGTGCCAGCAGCGCGTATACAGGGAACGGTGGAAACACCATATATTTT.

In this sample, this clone turned up once. The chain has TRBV19 and TRBJ2-2, with D perhaps matching TRBD2 (6 bases). V lost 6 bases, J lost 6 bases, and 17 bases lay in between. Germline-derived CDR1 and CDR2 are LNHDA and SQIVND (reference sequence). This CDR3 has 15 amino acids. CDR3 sequence: CASRFAGSFSGELFF. Written as DNA, the CDR3 is TGTGCCAGTAGATTCGCCGGGAGCTTTTCCGGGGAGCTGTTTTTT.

The chain employs TRBV7-2 and TRBJ2-1; 14 bases align to TRBD2. Germline-derived CDR1 and CDR2 are SGHTA and FQGNSA. V gave up 5 bases and J gave up 7 bases; unmatched junction bases: 7. The CDR3 contains 16 residues. CDR3 region: CASSGRTSGGINEQFF. Written as DNA, the CDR3 is TGTGCCAGCAGCGGCCGGACTAGCGGGGGGATTAATGAGCAGTTCTTC.

The V gene is TRBV7-9, the J gene TRBJ1-4; possibly TRBD1 for D (5 bases). The V gene's germline CDR1 is SEHNR and CDR2 FQNEAQ (reference sequence). This CDR3 has 14 amino acids. The V end was cut by 1 base, the J end by 7 bases, with 10 bases between. The CDR3 reads CASSLGGVIEKLFF. The CDR3 nucleotides are TGTGCCAGCAGCTTAGGGGGGGTAATTGAAAAACTGTTTTTT.